This passage covers 2 T cell receptor beta chains from one sample sequenced in a study of OX40 agonist ivuxolimab in advanced cancers. Profiling relied on immunoSEQ multiplex PCR, and the TCRdb table lists in-frame clones only, not all of them. The sample yields 40,000 or so clones, approximately 90% seen once. Sequenced material: CD4+ or CD8+ T cells sorted from blood, taken in a trial of the OX40 agonist ivuxolimab. These receptors all stem from an adult with an advanced solid tumor such as melanoma, head and neck, liver or kidney cancer.

The rearrangement links TRBV29-1 to TRBJ2-2, with TRBD1 matching 8 bases. The CDR3 runs 16 residues. CDR1 is SQVTM, CDR2 ANQGSEA, per germline. V shed 0 bases, J shed 5 bases, and the junction held 8 bases outside the gene matches. The CDR3 DNA is TGCAGCGTTGAAGATCTAGGACAGGGTCGAACCGGGGAGCTGTTTTTT. This translates into CSVEDLGQGRTGELFF.

The chain is built from TRBV2 and TRBJ2-5; D gene ambiguous. The CDR3 consists of 14 residues. V was cut by 3 bases and J by 3 bases, with 11 bases left in between. CDR1 and CDR2 (germline): SNHLY, FYNNEI. The CDR3 is CASSDGRIKETQYF. The CDR3 DNA sequence: TGTGCCAGCAGTGACGGGCGGATAAAAGAGACCCAGTACTTC.